These 13 T cell receptor beta chains were all obtained from the same sample, sequenced in a study of OX40 agonist ivuxolimab in advanced cancers. Method: immunoSEQ multiplex PCR; TCRdb's copy keeps in-frame clones and lacks some. The sample lists tens of thousands of clones, 86% seen once, with 10% to 15% in the top ten. The sample here was CD4+ or CD8+ T cells sorted from blood, taken in a trial of the OX40 agonist ivuxolimab. The origin of the receptors is an adult with an advanced solid tumor such as melanoma, head and neck, liver or kidney cancer.

The gene calls are TRBV7-6 and TRBJ2-5; D is unclear. CDR1 and CDR2 from the germline V gene are SGHVS and FNYEAQ. Trimming pared 5 bases from V and 4 bases from J, leaving 11 bases between. This CDR3 has 13 residues. CDR3 sequence (DNA): TGTGCCAGCAGCGTCGGTGTTTCAGAGACCCAGTACTTC. It codes for CASSVGVSETQYF.

The V call is TRBV5-1, the J call TRBJ2-6, with 8 bases identical to TRBD1. The CDR3 consists of 17 residues. Germline values: CDR1 SGHRS, CDR2 YFSETQ. Trimming at V came to 5 bases and at J to 1 base, leaving 8 bases not matched to a gene. The CDR3 sequence is CASRDGTGLSGANVLTF. DNA of the CDR3: TGCGCCAGCAGAGACGGGACAGGCCTTTCTGGGGCCAACGTCCTGACTTTC.

This clone occurred once. The V gene is TRBV28, the J gene TRBJ2-7, with D perhaps matching TRBD2 (5 bases). The CDR3 is made up of 13 amino acids. Germline V gene data show CDR1 as MDHEN and CDR2 as SYDVKM. V was pared by 7 bases and J by 2 bases, with 12 bases between. CDR3 DNA: TGTGCCAGCAAGGGAGAGGTGACCTACGAGCAGTACTTC. Encoded protein: CASKGEVTYEQYF. The entire variable domain, with the rest obtained from reference TRBV28 and TRBJ2-7, is as follows: DVKVTQSSRYLVKRTGEKVFLECVQDMDHENMFWYRQDPGLGLRLIYFSYDVKMKEKGDIPEGYSVSREKKERFSLILESASTNQTSMYLCASKGEVTYEQYFGPGTRLTVT.

This clone was found once. The CDR3 DNA reads TGTGCCAGCAGCCTTCAAAGGGTGATCTACGAGCAGTACTTC. As protein: CASSLQRVIYEQYF. The chain is built from TRBV28 and TRBJ2-7, with D unclear. Trimming took off 6 bases at V and 3 bases at J, with 15 bases between the two ends. The CDR3 is made up of 14 amino acids. The V gene's germline CDR1 is MDHEN and CDR2 SYDVKM.

The chain links TRBV11-2 to TRBJ1-2; no reliable D call. V was shortened by 4 bases and J by 2 bases, with 14 bases between the two germline ends. Germline CDR1 is SGHAT and CDR2 is FQNNGV. This CDR3 spans 15 amino acids. The CDR3 bases are TGTGCCAGCAGCTACACCCCCCGGCCCAACTATGGCTACACCTTC. As protein: CASSYTPRPNYGYTF.

The chain employs TRBV7-3 and TRBJ2-1; 7 bases match TRBD2. Germline CDR1 SGHTA, CDR2 FQGTGA. The V gene end was trimmed by 4 bases and the J gene end by 4 bases; junction bases not matched to a gene: 16. This CDR3 has 18 amino acids. The CDR3 here is CASSSRQREWGGYNEQFF. In DNA, the CDR3 is TGTGCCAGCAGCTCAAGACAACGGGAGTGGGGGGGATACAATGAGCAGTTCTTC.

The genes are TRBV5-5 and TRBJ1-1; the match to TRBD1 covers 7 bases. The CDR3 runs 14 residues. Germline V gene sequence: CDR1 SGHKS, CDR2 YYEKEE (reference sequence). V shed 0 bases and J 3 bases; nucleotides not matched to a gene: 2. In DNA form, the CDR3 reads TGTGCCAGCAGCTTGGGACAGGGTTACACTGAAGCTTTCTTT. This sequence encodes CASSLGQGYTEAFF.

CDR3 sequence (DNA): TGTGCCAGCAGTGACTCCGGACAGGGTGGGTTTTCGGAGCAGTTCTTC. Amino acid sequence: CASSDSGQGGFSEQFF. This chain links TRBV6-4 with TRBJ2-1, with 8 bases lining up with TRBD1. The CDR3 is 16 amino acids. V shed 0 bases, J shed 10 bases, and the junction held 11 bases outside the gene matches. Germline CDR1 MRHNA, CDR2 SNTAGT.

This clone appeared many times. The CDR3 region has the DNA TGTGCCAGCAGTTACATGGCCCCCCGGGCACGCGCTTTCTTT. This translates into CASSYMAPRARAFF. The V gene is TRBV6-5, the J gene TRBJ1-1; D remains ambiguous. The CDR3 has 14 residues. Germline CDR1 is MNHEY and CDR2 is SVGAGI. With 2 bases removed from V and 11 bases from J, the gap between germline ends came to 18 bases.

The genes are TRBV4-2 and TRBJ2-1; D call uncertain. CDR1 and CDR2 from the germline V gene are LGHNA and YNFKEQ. V was trimmed by 0 bases and J by 0 bases, leaving 15 bases between them. The CDR3 runs 18 residues. CDR3 sequence: CASSQEGRTQSSYNEQFF. DNA for the CDR3: TGTGCCAGCAGCCAAGAAGGGCGGACCCAGAGCTCCTACAATGAGCAGTTCTTC.

CDR3 nucleotide sequence: TGTGCCAGCAGCCTCGCTGGGAGCACCGGGGAGCTGTTTTTT. Its translation is CASSLAGSTGELFF. The chain couples TRBV27 to TRBJ2-2, with a tentative D call TRBD2 (5 bases). Trimming pared 6 bases from V and 4 bases from J, leaving 12 bases between. This CDR3 is built from 14 residues. Per germline, CDR1 MNHEY and CDR2 SMNVEV (reference sequence).

The V and J genes are TRBV13 and TRBJ2-7; a weak D match, TRBD1 (5 bases). V was trimmed by 4 bases and J by 7 bases, leaving 20 bases between them. CDR3 length: 15 amino acids. Germline values: CDR1 PRHDT, CDR2 FYEKMQ (reference sequence). Written as DNA, the CDR3 is TGTGCCAGCAGCTCCTCCCAGGGTCACCTAGGGGAGCAGTACTTC. Translation gives CASSSSQGHLGEQYF.

The gene calls are TRBV2 and TRBJ2-7, with 7 bases lining up with TRBD2. V trimming: 6 bases; J trimming: 2 bases; junction bases outside the gene matches: 7. The CDR3 consists of 14 residues. Looked up from germline, CDR1 is SNHLY and CDR2 is FYNNEI. CDR3 sequence: CASRGLPRPYEQYF. In DNA, the CDR3 is TGTGCCAGCAGGGGACTACCAAGGCCCTACGAGCAGTACTTC.